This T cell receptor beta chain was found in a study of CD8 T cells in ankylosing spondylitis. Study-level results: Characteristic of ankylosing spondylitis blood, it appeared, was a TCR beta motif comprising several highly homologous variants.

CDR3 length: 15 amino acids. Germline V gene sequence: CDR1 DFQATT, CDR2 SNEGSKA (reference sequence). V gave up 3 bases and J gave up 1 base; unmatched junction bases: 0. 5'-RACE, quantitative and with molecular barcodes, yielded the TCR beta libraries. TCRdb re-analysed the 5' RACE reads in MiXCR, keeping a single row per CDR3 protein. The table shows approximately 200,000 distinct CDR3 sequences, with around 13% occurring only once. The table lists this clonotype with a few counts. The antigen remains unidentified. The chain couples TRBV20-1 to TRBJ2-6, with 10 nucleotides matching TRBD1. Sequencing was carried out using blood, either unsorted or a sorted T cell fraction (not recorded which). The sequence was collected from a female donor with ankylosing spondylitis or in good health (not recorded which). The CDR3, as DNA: TGCAGTGCTAGGGGACAGGGGTCTGGGGCCAACGTCCTGACTTTC. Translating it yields CSARGQGSGANVLTF.